These 24 T cell receptor beta chains came from one sample sequenced in a study of Ad26.COV2.S vaccination and SARS-CoV-2 variants. Treatment described: around 19 received Ad26.COV2.S at low or high dose, single or two shots; 5 received placebo; per-sample allocation not given. Sampling occurred on day 63 after the first vaccine or placebo injection. Repertoires were generated with immunoSEQ multiplex PCR, while TCRdb's copy carries only in-frame clones and drops some. The repertoire includes around 340,000 clones, 88% of them detected once, and 6.4% sits in the top ten. Specimen: peripheral blood, collected in a trial of Ad26.COV2.S vaccine versus placebo. Receptor source: a person between 18 and 60 years old who received the Ad26.COV2.S COVID-19 vaccine or a placebo.

The rearrangement uses TRBV11-3 and TRBJ1-2, with D perhaps matching TRBD1 (5 bases). CDR3 length equals 17 residues. Germline values: CDR1 SGHNT, CDR2 YENEEA. Deletions cut 8 bases from V and 8 bases from J, with 30 bases between. DNA for the CDR3: TGTGCCAGCTTCGGGGCCCCGAAGTCGGGACTACAACTCGGCTACACCTTC. The encoded protein is CASFGAPKSGLQLGYTF.

V and J are TRBV7-2 and TRBJ1-4; tentatively, D is TRBD1 (5 bases). With 4 bases removed from V and 0 bases from J, the gap between germline ends came to 9 bases. Germline loops: CDR1 SGHTA, CDR2 FQGNSA. The CDR3 runs 15 residues. DNA of the CDR3: TGTGCCAGCAGCTGGGGGGGGTCAACTAATGAAAAACTGTTTTTT. Translating it yields CASSWGGSTNEKLFF.

The V call is TRBV6-1, the J call TRBJ1-4; 7 bases agree with TRBD1. The CDR3 runs 14 residues. CDR1 is MNHNS, CDR2 SASEGT, per germline. The trim removed 2 bases at V and 4 bases at J, leaving 1 base unmatched. The CDR3 loop is CASSEQGGNEKLFF. In DNA, the CDR3 is TGTGCCAGCAGTGAACAGGGGGGTAATGAAAAACTGTTTTTT.

V gene TRBV6-2 or TRBV6-3 combines with J gene TRBJ1-5; maybe TRBD1 (5 bases). V was cut by 3 bases and J by 4 bases, with 10 bases left in between. The germline gives CDR1 MNHEY, CDR2 SVGEGT. The CDR3 runs 14 residues. The CDR3 reads CASSYKGRNQPQHF. The DNA for the CDR3 is TGTGCCAGCAGTTATAAGGGGCGGAATCAGCCCCAGCATTTT.

This chain links TRBV30 with TRBJ1-1; D ambiguous. Trimming stripped 3 bases from V and 2 bases from J, with 7 bases between. This CDR3 has 12 amino acids. Germline V gene data show CDR1 as GTSNPN and CDR2 as SVGIG (reference sequence). CDR3 region: CAWRPLNTEAFF. CDR3 coding DNA: TGTGCCTGGAGGCCTCTAAACACTGAAGCTTTCTTT.

The chain links TRBV28 to TRBJ2-2; 7 bases match TRBD1. V lost 6 bases, J lost 5 bases, and 12 bases stayed unmatched. This CDR3 region has 16 residues. The V gene's germline CDR1 is MDHEN and CDR2 SYDVKM. The CDR3, as DNA: TGTGCCAGCAGGGAACAGAGGGGGCGCGGGACCGGGGAGCTGTTTTTT. Protein sequence: CASREQRGRGTGELFF.

The chain couples TRBV7-9 to TRBJ1-2; TRBD1 might be the D (6 bases). This CDR3 has 12 residues. In germline, CDR1 is SEHNR, CDR2 FQNEAQ (reference sequence). V shed 8 bases and J shed 4 bases, with 11 bases lying between them. The CDR3 spells CASPGDFYGYTF. The CDR3 region has the DNA TGTGCCAGCCCAGGGGATTTCTATGGCTACACCTTC.

This clone was detected only a few times. The rearrangement links TRBV7-3 to TRBJ1-1; D may be TRBD1 (5 bases). The CDR3 loop spans 17 amino acids. V gave up 5 bases and J gave up 4 bases, with 23 bases separating them. Looked up from germline, CDR1 is SGHTA and CDR2 is FQGTGA. The CDR3 DNA follows: TGTGCCAGCAGCCACGGTCGGGCAGGGCCTTTGGGCACTGAAGCTTTCTTT. Protein sequence: CASSHGRAGPLGTEAFF.

V is TRBV11-1 and J is TRBJ2-6; possibly TRBD2 for D (6 bases). The CDR3 has 15 amino acids. Trimming took off 6 bases at V and 0 bases at J, with 9 bases between the two ends. Germline values: CDR1 SGHAT, CDR2 FQDESV (reference sequence). CDR3 bases: TGTGCCAGCAGGACCGGGAGCTCTGGGGCCAACGTCCTGACTTTC. This encodes CASRTGSSGANVLTF. The variable domain in full, completed from reference TRBV11-1 and TRBJ2-6, reads EAEVAQSPRYKITEKSQAVAFWCDPISGHATLYWYRQILGQGPELLVQFQDESVVDDSQLPKDRFSAERLKGVDSTLKIQPAELGDSAMYLCASRTGSSGANVLTFGAGSRLTVL.

This chain joins TRBV4-1 and TRBJ2-7; 11 bases agree with TRBD2. CDR1 and CDR2 from the germline V gene are MGHRA and YSYEKL. This CDR3 contains 22 residues. Trimming cost V 2 bases and J 3 bases; bases outside gene matches: 24. As DNA, the CDR3 is TGCGCCAGCAGCCAAAGGATCTCCGCAGGAGCTCCTACTAGCGGGAGTTTCTACGAGCAGTACTTC. This encodes CASSQRISAGAPTSGSFYEQYF.

This chain links TRBV21-1 with TRBJ2-2. TRBV21-1 is given as a pseudogene. CDR3 size: 17 residues. CDR3 amino acids: CASSKGGVGILTGELFF. DNA of the CDR3: TGTGCCAGCAGCAAAGGTGGTGTAGGTATCCTCACCGGGGAGCTGTTTTTT.

V usage is TRBV6-4 and J usage is TRBJ1-2, with 9 bases matching TRBD1. The CDR3 spans 13 residues. With 7 bases clipped from V and 5 bases from J, the junction kept 5 bases outside the gene matches. CDR1 and CDR2 from the germline V gene are MRHNA and SNTAGT. Written as DNA, the CDR3 is TGTGCCAGCAAAGGACAGGGGCGATATGGCTACACCTTC. Its translation: CASKGQGRYGYTF.

This rearrangement joins TRBV5-1 to TRBJ2-1; 8 bases line up with TRBD2. Trimming at V came to 4 bases and at J to 0 bases, leaving 9 bases not matched to a gene. There are 17 residues in the CDR3. Germline assignment: CDR1 SGHRS and CDR2 YFSETQ. CDR3 residues: CASSPSMAGGSYNEQFF. The CDR3 coding sequence is TGCGCCAGCAGCCCTTCCATGGCGGGGGGCTCCTACAATGAGCAGTTCTTC.

The rearrangement joins TRBV29-1 to TRBJ2-1; perhaps D is TRBD1 or TRBD2 (5 bases each). The length of the CDR3 is 15 residues. Germline-derived CDR1 and CDR2 are SQVTM and ANQGSEA. Trimming pared 6 bases from V and 4 bases from J, leaving 19 bases between. CDR3 nucleotides: TGCAGCGTCCCTCCTGAGGGGTATAGGTACAATGAGCAGTTCTTC. Protein sequence: CSVPPEGYRYNEQFF.

The V and J genes are TRBV27 and TRBJ2-7; perhaps D is TRBD1 or TRBD2 (5 bases each). V lost 8 bases and J lost 3, with 14 bases in between. The CDR3 extends over 13 amino acids. Per the germline V gene, CDR1 is MNHEY and CDR2 is SMNVEV (reference sequence). The CDR3 nucleotides are TGTGCCAGCTCCGGGACGGGGTACTACGAGCAGTACTTC. Amino acid sequence: CASSGTGYYEQYF.

This clone was seen a single time. V is TRBV6-2 or TRBV6-3 and J is TRBJ2-1, with D possibly matching TRBD2 (7 bases). The ends were cut back, 2 bases at V and 3 bases at J, with 14 bases in the middle. Germline values: CDR1 MNHEY, CDR2 SVGEGT. This CDR3 comprises 16 residues. The CDR3 reads CASSYGRGRVYNEQFF. The DNA of the CDR3 is TGTGCCAGCAGTTACGGGAGGGGGAGGGTCTACAATGAGCAGTTCTTC.

J is TRBJ2-2 and V is TRBV19; possibly TRBD1 for D (6 bases). V was cut by 6 bases and J by 5 bases, with 10 bases left in between. Germline V gene lookup returns CDR1 LNHDA and CDR2 SQIVND (reference sequence). The CDR3 loop spans 13 amino acids. The CDR3 sequence: CASSTTGTGELFF. CDR3 bases: TGTGCCAGTAGCACGACAGGTACCGGGGAGCTGTTTTTT. The entire variable domain, with the rest obtained from reference TRBV19 and TRBJ2-2, is as follows: DGGITQSPKYLFRKEGQNVTLSCEQNLNHDAMYWYRQDPGQGLRLIYYSQIVNDFQKGDIAEGYSVSREKKESFPLTVTSAQKNPTAFYLCASSTTGTGELFFGEGSRLTVL.

This clone was counted once. The V gene is TRBV7-3, the J gene TRBJ2-3; D ambiguous. The germline V and J ends were trimmed by 5 bases and 2 bases, with 5 bases remaining between them. CDR3 length: 12 amino acids. CDR1 is SGHTA, CDR2 FQGTGA, per germline. The CDR3 DNA sequence: TGTGCCAGCAGCCAACTCACAGATACGCAGTATTTT. As protein: CASSQLTDTQYF.

The chain combines TRBV25-1 with TRBJ1-2; D not resolved. The CDR3 runs 15 residues. The V gene lost 5 bases and the J gene lost 2 bases, with 15 bases spanning the gap. In germline, CDR1 is MGHDK, CDR2 SYGVNS. The CDR3 sequence: CASSLSTVNNYGYTF. CDR3 nucleotide sequence: TGTGCCAGCAGTCTCAGCACTGTGAACAACTATGGCTACACCTTC.

This chain connects TRBV30 to TRBJ2-5; D may correspond to TRBD1 or TRBD2 (6 bases each). Germline CDR1 GTSNPN, CDR2 SVGIG (reference sequence). The CDR3 has 13 amino acids. The V end lost 8 bases, the J end lost 0 bases, and 13 bases lay between the germline ends. The CDR3 here is CAGGLANQETQYF. DNA for the CDR3: TGTGCCGGGGGGCTAGCGAACCAAGAGACCCAGTACTTC.

The chain is built from TRBV7-9 and TRBJ2-6; D call uncertain. V was pared by 4 bases and J by 4 bases, with 8 bases between. Germline lookup yields CDR1 SEHNR and CDR2 FQNEAQ (reference sequence). The CDR3 runs to 14 residues. The CDR3 coding sequence is TGTGCCAGCAGCTACACCTCCGGGGCCAACGTCCTGACTTTC. It encodes CASSYTSGANVLTF.

The chain has TRBV29-1 and TRBJ1-1; 7 bases line up with TRBD1. Germline V gene sequence: CDR1 SQVTM, CDR2 ANQGSEA. V shed 6 bases and J 2 bases; nucleotides not matched to a gene: 9. The CDR3 covers 14 residues. CDR3 nucleotides: TGCAGCGTCCAGGGACAGAGCCTTAACACTGAAGCTTTCTTT. Translated: CSVQGQSLNTEAFF.

This chain links TRBV5-1 with TRBJ2-1, with D possibly being TRBD2 (6 bases). Germline V gene sequence: CDR1 SGHRS, CDR2 YFSETQ. Trimming shortened V by 0 bases and J by 6 bases, and 19 bases separated the two germline ends. CDR3 length: 17 amino acids. CDR3 sequence (DNA): TGCGCCAGCAGCTTGGGGGGACTTCCTCCCAGCTCCAATGAGCAGTTCTTC. Its translation: CASSLGGLPPSSNEQFF.

This rearrangement joins TRBV6-2 or TRBV6-3 to TRBJ1-5; a possible D gene is TRBD1 (6 bases). This CDR3 spans 18 amino acids. V was cut by 4 bases and J by 9 bases, with 28 bases left in between. Germline V gene lookup returns CDR1 MNHEY and CDR2 SVGEGT. The chain's CDR3 is CASSSRPGQTILGGPQHF. In DNA form, the CDR3 reads TGTGCCAGCAGTTCTCGCCCCGGACAGACTATCTTGGGTGGGCCCCAGCATTTT.